This entry describes one TCR beta chain. Its antigen is not known. The read stops 3 residues short of the end of the CDR3; the missing end is completed from the germline J gene. All donors had a single incident cervical HPV16 infection, not prevalent. The sample belongs to a study of T cells in women clearing cervical HPV infection. At the level of the study: Controls gave blood once infection was undetectable; cases at lesion identification. Findings and caveats of the study: CIN3+ cases had significantly higher TCR repertoire richness than controls, but evenness did not differ.

The CDR3 runs to 12 residues. CDR1 is SNHLY and CDR2 is FYNNEI in the germline V gene. The method was immunoSEQ multiplex PCR; TCRdb's version includes in-frame clones alone and lacks a portion of them. The sample totals about 30,000 clones; its top ten clones hold 3% to 4%. The origin of this receptor is a woman aged 18 to 75 with a cervical HPV16 infection that either progressed to CIN3+ or cleared (not recorded which). This rearrangement joins TRBV2 to TRBJ1-2; possibly TRBD1 for D (6 bases). The sample comprised blood buffy coat. CDR3 DNA (partial): TGTGCCAGCAGTGAAGCCGGACAGAGC. Translating it yields CASSEAGQS. The whole CDR3 region reads CASSEAGQSYTF.